This entry lists 13 T cell receptor beta chains sequenced from one sample in a study of T cell responses to AZD1222 COVID-19 vaccine. The repertoire was sequenced with immunoSEQ multiplex PCR; TCRdb's copy has only in-frame clones and lacks some. The sample gives about 85,000 clones, around nine tenths of which show up once; about 2.2% is in the top ten. Sequencing was performed on peripheral blood, taken on day 0 of AZD1222 vaccination. Receptors originate from an adult in good health.

In its sample, this clone was seen a few times. The chain carries TRBV7-2 and TRBJ1-2; D may be TRBD1 (5 bases). The V and J ends lost 4 bases and 8 bases respectively, with 20 bases between them. This CDR3 is 15 amino acids long. The germline CDR1 and CDR2 sequences are SGHTA and FQGNSA. CDR3 in DNA: TGTGCCAGCAGCTCCCAAATCCAGGGCGTGGAAGGCTACACCTTC. As protein: CASSSQIQGVEGYTF.

Only a few counts were recorded for this clone. The J gene is TRBJ1-4, the V gene TRBV19; tentatively, D is TRBD1 (6 bases). Trimming stripped 8 bases from V and 1 base from J, with 11 bases between. The CDR3 has 14 residues. The germline V gene encodes CDR1 LNHDA and CDR2 SQIVND (reference sequence). The CDR3 DNA follows: TGTGCCAGTGGCAGGGGAATAACTAATGAAAAACTGTTTTTT. Its translation: CASGRGITNEKLFF.

This chain's CDR3 is CASSLGSSGGSSYNEQFF. For the CDR3, the DNA is TGTGCCAGCAGCTTGGGGAGCAGCGGGGGGAGCTCCTACAATGAGCAGTTCTTC. This chain connects TRBV5-4 to TRBJ2-1; 9 bases are a match to TRBD2. With 0 bases clipped from V and 0 bases from J, the junction kept 7 bases outside the gene matches. Germline CDR1 and CDR2: SGHNT and YYREEE (reference sequence). There are 18 residues in the CDR3.

This clone came up a few times. The chain uses TRBV7-2 and TRBJ2-5, with TRBD2 matching 8 bases. Per the germline V gene, CDR1 is SGHTA and CDR2 is FQGNSA. V gave up 7 bases and J gave up 1 base; unmatched junction bases: 11. CDR3 length: 16 amino acids. In DNA, the CDR3 is TGTGCCAGCACCCATCTTAGCGGGGCGATCCAAGAGACCCAGTACTTC. Amino acid sequence: CASTHLSGAIQETQYF.

V usage is TRBV19 and J usage is TRBJ1-2; 8 bases are a match to TRBD1. The CDR3 is 14 residues long. Trimming removed 10 bases from V and 0 bases from J; junction bases left unmatched: 7. CDR1 and CDR2 (germline): LNHDA, SQIVND (reference sequence). The CDR3 spells CATGQGQSNYGYTF. The CDR3 region has the DNA TGTGCCACTGGACAGGGTCAGTCTAACTATGGCTACACCTTC.

The rearrangement uses TRBV28 and TRBJ1-6; TRBD1 matches at 9 bases. Germline V lookup: CDR1 MDHEN, CDR2 SYDVKM. The CDR3 spans 15 residues. J gave up 7 bases and V 8 bases, and 9 bases lay outside the gene matches. The DNA for the CDR3 is TGTGCCAGCCATCCTACAGGGGGCAACAATTCACCCCTCCACTTT. It specifies CASHPTGGNNSPLHF.

The V call is TRBV13, the J call TRBJ2-1; 14 bases map to TRBD2. V dropped 5 bases and J dropped 8; count of bases not matched to a gene: 11. Germline lookup yields CDR1 PRHDT and CDR2 FYEKMQ (reference sequence). CDR3 length: 17 amino acids. The CDR3 DNA reads as TGTGCCAGCAGCCTACCGGGACTAGCGGGAGTAGGCGATGAGCAGTTCTTC. Translated: CASSLPGLAGVGDEQFF.

The rearrangement uses TRBV7-2 and TRBJ1-2, with a possible D match to TRBD1 (5 bases). With 0 bases removed from V and 5 bases from J, the gap between germline ends came to 16 bases. The germline V gene has CDR1 SGHTA and CDR2 FQGNSA. The CDR3 is 16 residues long. CDR3 in amino acids: CASSLAPQGQAYGYTF. Written as DNA, the CDR3 is TGTGCCAGCAGCTTAGCCCCGCAGGGTCAAGCATATGGCTACACCTTC.

V gene TRBV6-5 combines with J gene TRBJ2-5, with 12 bases aligning to TRBD2. The CDR3 is 16 residues long. Germline V gene sequence: CDR1 MNHEY, CDR2 SVGAGI. The junction had 2 bases not matched to a gene; V was cut back by 2 bases and J by 1 base. This CDR3 reads CASSYPTSGGQETQYF. CDR3 coding DNA: TGTGCCAGCAGTTACCCGACTAGCGGGGGCCAAGAGACCCAGTACTTC.

This clone was seen once. The chain recombines TRBV7-2 with TRBJ2-7; D could derive from TRBD1 or TRBD2 (6 bases each). Trimming took off 6 bases at V and 0 bases at J, with 9 bases between the two ends. Germline V gene lookup returns CDR1 SGHTA and CDR2 FQGNSA. This CDR3 contains 13 residues. Here the CDR3 DNA reads TGTGCCAGCAGGCGGGACATCTCCTACGAGCAGTACTTC. Its protein product is CASRRDISYEQYF.

The chain couples TRBV7-8 to TRBJ2-1; D perhaps matches TRBD2 (7 bases). Trimming stripped 5 bases from V and 7 bases from J, with 21 bases between. Germline V gene sequence: CDR1 SGHVS, CDR2 FQNEAQ. The CDR3 totals 16 residues. This CDR3 reads CASSPDLTGGGNEQFF. DNA of the CDR3: TGTGCCAGCAGCCCGGACTTAACGGGGGGCGGGAATGAGCAGTTCTTC.

This chain connects TRBV9 to TRBJ1-1, with D unresolved. Germline CDR1 is SGDLS and CDR2 is YYNGEE. The V end lost 4 bases, the J end lost 7 bases, and 14 bases lay between the germline ends. The CDR3 is 13 residues long. CDR3 sequence reads: CASSPRPSGEAFF. In DNA, the CDR3 is TGTGCCAGCAGCCCTCGGCCTTCGGGTGAAGCTTTCTTT.

This sequence joins TRBV12-5 and TRBJ1-5, with 9 bases identical to TRBD1. The CDR3 totals 14 residues. V lost 7 bases and J lost 6; bases outside the gene matches: 7. The germline V gene has CDR1 LGHNT and CDR2 FRNRAP. CDR3 protein: CASASTGGGQPQHF. CDR3 DNA sequence: TGTGCTAGTGCCTCGACAGGGGGAGGTCAGCCCCAGCATTTT.